A selection of T cell receptor beta chains follows, all from one sample in a study of a mutant IDH1 vaccine in newly diagnosed glioma. TCRdb keeps only in-frame clones here, not all; method: immunoSEQ multiplex PCR. This sample has approximately 81,000 clones, with approximately 85% found just once. These receptors have no identified antigens. Material: PBMCs, obtained from a glioma patient whose treatment included an IDH1 peptide vaccine. Receptors were obtained from a man aged 25-45 years with glioma. Some clones in this sample may be carry-over from other donors' samples. The CDR3 runs from the conserved cysteine through the conserved F or W. The D gene is left open where the match is weak. Only some rows state a clone size, as once, few, many or a class for expanded clones.

V gene: TRBV5-1; J gene: TRBJ2-3; clone size: .; D gene: .; CDR3 DNA: TGCGCCAGCAGCTTAAGCAAAGATACGCAGTATTTT; CDR3 protein: CASSLSKDTQYF
V gene: TRBV11-2; J gene: TRBJ2-7; clone size: .; D gene: TRBD1; CDR3 DNA: TGTGACAGCAGCCCCAGCGACAGGGGCCACGAGCAGTACTTC; CDR3 protein: CDSSPSDRGHEQYF
V gene: TRBV18; J gene: TRBJ2-7; clone size: .; D gene: .; CDR3 DNA: TGTGCCAGCTCACACCCGGGACGAGGGTTTAACGAGCAGTACTTC; CDR3 protein: CASSHPGRGFNEQYF
V gene: TRBV6-6; J gene: TRBJ2-5; clone size: .; D gene: TRBD1; CDR3 DNA: TGTGCCAGCAGAGGGACAGGGGGCCAAGAGACCCAGTACTTC; CDR3 protein: CASRGTGGQETQYF
V gene: TRBV7-6; J gene: TRBJ2-1; clone size: .; D gene: .; CDR3 DNA: TGTGCCAGCAATCCGGGACTCCGTCGGAATGAGCAGTTCTTC; CDR3 protein: CASNPGLRRNEQFF
V gene: TRBV28; J gene: TRBJ2-1; clone size: .; D gene: .; CDR3 DNA: TGTGCCAGCAGTTTTCGCGGGGGCCATGACAATGAGCAGTTCTTC; CDR3 protein: CASSFRGGHDNEQFF
V gene: TRBV5-4; J gene: TRBJ1-2; clone size: .; D gene: .; CDR3 DNA: TGTGCCAGCAGATACACAGGGCTCAGTGGCTACACCTTC; CDR3 protein: CASRYTGLSGYTF
V gene: TRBV20-1; J gene: TRBJ1-2; clone size: few; D gene: .; CDR3 DNA: TGCAGTGCTGCTCAACCCTATGGCTACACCTTC; CDR3 protein: CSAAQPYGYTF
V gene: TRBV7-8; J gene: TRBJ2-1; clone size: .; D gene: .; CDR3 DNA: TGTGCCAGCAGCTTTTACGCGGGGAGCTCCTACAATGAGCAGTTCTTC; CDR3 protein: CASSFYAGSSYNEQFF
V gene: TRBV18; J gene: TRBJ2-7; clone size: .; D gene: .; CDR3 DNA: TGTGCCAGCTCACCACGGGGCATCACCTACGAGCAGTACTTC; CDR3 protein: CASSPRGITYEQYF
V gene: TRBV20-1; J gene: TRBJ1-2; clone size: .; D gene: .; CDR3 DNA: TGCAGTGCTAGGCGAGTCCAGGGCTACACCTTC; CDR3 protein: CSARRVQGYTF
V gene: TRBV5-6; J gene: TRBJ2-1; clone size: .; D gene: .; CDR3 DNA: TGTGCCAGCAGCAAGATTTCCGTTTATAGGGTCGGTACCCAGGGGCAGTTCTTC; CDR3 protein: CASSKISVYRVGTQGQFF
V gene: TRBV7-2; J gene: TRBJ1-2; clone size: .; D gene: .; CDR3 DNA: TGTGCCAGCAGTCAAGGACAGCCCTGGAGCTACACCTTC; CDR3 protein: CASSQGQPWSYTF
V gene: TRBV11-1; J gene: TRBJ1-1; clone size: few; D gene: TRBD1; CDR3 DNA: TGTGCCAGCACACCAGGGGGGGGCACTGAAGCTTTCTTT; CDR3 protein: CASTPGGGTEAFF
V gene: TRBV4-1; J gene: TRBJ1-6; clone size: .; D gene: TRBD1; CDR3 DNA: TGCGCCAGCAGCCCGGGACAGGCGAGCTCCTATAATTCACCCCTCCACTTT; CDR3 protein: CASSPGQASSYNSPLHF
V gene: TRBV11-2; J gene: TRBJ2-2; clone size: .; D gene: .; CDR3 DNA: TGTGCCAGCAGCATAGACAGTACCCCGCTCACCGGGGAGCTGTTTTTT; CDR3 protein: CASSIDSTPLTGELFF
V gene: TRBV10-2; J gene: TRBJ1-3; clone size: .; D gene: .; CDR3 DNA: TGCGCCAGCACGGTTTGGGGCTCTGGAAACACCATATATTTT; CDR3 protein: CASTVWGSGNTIYF
V gene: TRBV28; J gene: TRBJ2-7; clone size: few; D gene: TRBD1; CDR3 DNA: TGTGCCAGCAGTTCAGGGGGCTACGAGCAGTACTTC; CDR3 protein: CASSSGGYEQYF
V gene: TRBV7-8; J gene: TRBJ1-6; clone size: .; D gene: .; CDR3 DNA: TGTGCCAGCAGCGTAAGCTCCTATAATTCACCCCTCCACTTT; CDR3 protein: CASSVSSYNSPLHF
V gene: TRBV29-1; J gene: TRBJ1-1; clone size: .; D gene: .; CDR3 DNA: TGCAGCGTTATCCCCGGGGCGGGAAACACTGAAGCTTTCTTT; CDR3 protein: CSVIPGAGNTEAFF
V gene: TRBV28; J gene: TRBJ2-5; clone size: once; D gene: TRBD1; CDR3 DNA: TGTGCCAGCAGTTCAACAGGGGCCTGGGGAGAGACCCAGTACTTC; CDR3 protein: CASSSTGAWGETQYF
V gene: TRBV19; J gene: TRBJ2-2; clone size: .; D gene: .; CDR3 DNA: TGTGCCAGTAGCTTACAGGTCCGGAGGGGGGAGCTGTTTTTT; CDR3 protein: CASSLQVRRGELFF
V gene: TRBV5-1; J gene: TRBJ1-3; clone size: once; D gene: .; CDR3 DNA: TGCGCCAGCAGCTTGGATGGCTGGAGCTCTGGAAACACCATATATTTT; CDR3 protein: CASSLDGWSSGNTIYF
V gene: TRBV13; J gene: TRBJ2-5; clone size: .; D gene: .; CDR3 DNA: TGTGCCAGCAGCTCCGGAATAATACAAGAGACCCAGTACTTC; CDR3 protein: CASSSGIIQETQYF
V gene: TRBV30; J gene: TRBJ2-7; clone size: .; D gene: .; CDR3 DNA: TGTGCCTGGAGTTACTCTAACTACGAGCAGTACTTC; CDR3 protein: CAWSYSNYEQYF
V gene: TRBV28; J gene: TRBJ2-7; clone size: .; D gene: TRBD2; CDR3 DNA: TGTGCCAGCAGTTCTCGTAGCGGGAGTCGGTACGAGCAGTACTTC; CDR3 protein: CASSSRSGSRYEQYF
V gene: TRBV2; J gene: TRBJ2-1; clone size: .; D gene: .; CDR3 DNA: TGTGCCAGCAGTCAGACTAGTGGCCACAATGAGCAGTTCTTC; CDR3 protein: CASSQTSGHNEQFF
V gene: TRBV7-8; J gene: TRBJ2-1; clone size: .; D gene: .; CDR3 DNA: TGTGCCAGCAGCGCTACAGGGAAGGGGGGACTATACAATGAGCAGTTCTTC; CDR3 protein: CASSATGKGGLYNEQFF
V gene: TRBV5-6; J gene: TRBJ2-3; clone size: .; D gene: .; CDR3 DNA: TGTGCCAGCAGCTTGGAGGGAAACACAGATACGCAGTATTTT; CDR3 protein: CASSLEGNTDTQYF
V gene: TRBV2; J gene: TRBJ2-7; clone size: .; D gene: .; CDR3 DNA: TGTGCCAGCAGTGACCCCAGGGCGTACGAGCAGTACTTC; CDR3 protein: CASSDPRAYEQYF
V gene: TRBV4-3; J gene: TRBJ2-1; clone size: .; D gene: .; CDR3 DNA: TGCGCCAGCAGCCAAGTAGGCGGGTGGTTGGGTGAGCAGTTCTTC; CDR3 protein: CASSQVGGWLGEQFF
V gene: TRBV27; J gene: TRBJ2-5; clone size: .; D gene: .; CDR3 DNA: TGTGCCAGCAGTTTGGGGGAGACCCAGTACTTC; CDR3 protein: CASSLGETQYF
V gene: TRBV4-1; J gene: TRBJ1-6; clone size: .; D gene: .; CDR3 DNA: TGCGCCAGCAGCCCTAGGATAGGTCAGGCCCTGGGTGCTTGGAATTCACCCCTCCACTTT; CDR3 protein: CASSPRIGQALGAWNSPLHF
V gene: TRBV6-5; J gene: TRBJ2-7; clone size: once; D gene: TRBD2; CDR3 DNA: TGTGCCAGCAGTTACGGGGGGGGAGGTTCCTACGAGCAGTACTTC; CDR3 protein: CASSYGGGGSYEQYF
V gene: TRBV6-6; J gene: TRBJ1-6; clone size: few; D gene: .; CDR3 DNA: TGTGCCAGCATGAACTACAGGAATTCACCCCTCCACTTT; CDR3 protein: CASMNYRNSPLHF
V gene: TRBV2; J gene: TRBJ2-7; clone size: few; D gene: TRBD2; CDR3 DNA: TGTGCCAGCAGTGGGGGACTAGCGGAGATCCGCTACGAGCAGTACTTC; CDR3 protein: CASSGGLAEIRYEQYF
V gene: TRBV2; J gene: TRBJ1-6; clone size: .; D gene: .; CDR3 DNA: TGTGCCAGCAGGGCAATCCGTGTGGGGAATTCACCCCTCCACTTT; CDR3 protein: CASRAIRVGNSPLHF
V gene: TRBV9; J gene: TRBJ1-6; clone size: .; D gene: .; CDR3 DNA: TGTGCCAGCAGCCTCAGGGGCTTGGTTTCACCCCTCCACTTT; CDR3 protein: CASSLRGLVSPLHF
V gene: TRBV7-2; J gene: TRBJ1-2; clone size: few; D gene: .; CDR3 DNA: TGTGCCAGCAGCTTAGATGTTGGCAGTCTCGATGGCTACACCTTC; CDR3 protein: CASSLDVGSLDGYTF
V gene: TRBV19; J gene: TRBJ2-2; clone size: .; D gene: .; CDR3 DNA: TGTGCCAGTAGTATTCGGGCCCTTGGTGTCGGGGAGCTGTTTTTT; CDR3 protein: CASSIRALGVGELFF
V gene: TRBV5-1; J gene: TRBJ2-6; clone size: once; D gene: .; CDR3 DNA: TGCGCCAGCAGCTTGCAGGGCGGAGATTCTGGGGCCAACGTCCTGACTTTC; CDR3 protein: CASSLQGGDSGANVLTF
V gene: TRBV7-9; J gene: TRBJ1-4; clone size: .; D gene: .; CDR3 DNA: TGTGCCAGCAGCTTAGACGTGGTTGAAAAACTGTTTTTT; CDR3 protein: CASSLDVVEKLFF
V gene: TRBV5-4; J gene: TRBJ2-1; clone size: .; D gene: TRBD2; CDR3 DNA: TGTGCCAGCAGCTTGGGGACTAGCGGGAAGTGGAATGAGCAGTTCTTC; CDR3 protein: CASSLGTSGKWNEQFF
V gene: TRBV2; J gene: TRBJ2-7; clone size: .; D gene: .; CDR3 DNA: TGTGCCAGCAGTGAAGGCAGGGCCTACGAGCAGTACTTC; CDR3 protein: CASSEGRAYEQYF
V gene: TRBV7-9; J gene: TRBJ1-3; clone size: .; D gene: TRBD1; CDR3 DNA: TGTGCCAGCAGCTGGGACAGGGAAATCTCTGGAAACACCATATATTTT; CDR3 protein: CASSWDREISGNTIYF
V gene: TRBV29-1; J gene: TRBJ2-7; clone size: .; D gene: .; CDR3 DNA: TGCAGCGTTGCCTACGAGCAGTACTTC; CDR3 protein: CSVAYEQYF
V gene: TRBV2; J gene: TRBJ1-5; clone size: .; D gene: .; CDR3 DNA: TGTGCCAGCAGTGAACACGGCAATCAGCCCCAGCATTTT; CDR3 protein: CASSEHGNQPQHF
V gene: TRBV28; J gene: TRBJ1-5; clone size: .; D gene: .; CDR3 DNA: TGTGCCAGCAGTGCCGGGGGGGCAAGTCAGCCCCAGCATTTT; CDR3 protein: CASSAGGASQPQHF
V gene: TRBV27; J gene: TRBJ2-7; clone size: few; D gene: TRBD1; CDR3 DNA: TGTGCCAGCAATCGGCAGGGGGCTTTCTACGAGCAGTACTTC; CDR3 protein: CASNRQGAFYEQYF
V gene: TRBV27; J gene: TRBJ2-5; clone size: .; D gene: .; CDR3 DNA: TGTGCCAGCAGTTCACGGGCCCCCGGCGGGGAGACCCAGTACTTC; CDR3 protein: CASSSRAPGGETQYF
V gene: TRBV7-9; J gene: TRBJ1-1; clone size: .; D gene: .; CDR3 DNA: TGTGCCAGCAGCTTCTCGCAGGGGATGAACACTGAAGCTTTCTTT; CDR3 protein: CASSFSQGMNTEAFF
V gene: TRBV5-4; J gene: TRBJ2-3; clone size: .; D gene: .; CDR3 DNA: TGTGCCAGCAGCTTGGTGGGGTCAGGCAGGGCTACGCAGTATTTT; CDR3 protein: CASSLVGSGRATQYF
V gene: TRBV7-8; J gene: TRBJ2-7; clone size: few; D gene: TRBD2; CDR3 DNA: TGTGCCAGCAGCTTAGGTATTCCGGGACTAGATCCCTACGAGCAGTACTTC; CDR3 protein: CASSLGIPGLDPYEQYF